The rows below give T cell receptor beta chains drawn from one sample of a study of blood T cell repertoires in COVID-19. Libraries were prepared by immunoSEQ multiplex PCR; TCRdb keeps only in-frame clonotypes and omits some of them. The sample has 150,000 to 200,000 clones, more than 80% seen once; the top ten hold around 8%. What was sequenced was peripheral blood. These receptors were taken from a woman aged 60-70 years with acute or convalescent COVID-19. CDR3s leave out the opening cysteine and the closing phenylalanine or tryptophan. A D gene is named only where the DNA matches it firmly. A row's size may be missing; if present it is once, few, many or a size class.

CDR3: ASSPRTGFVTEAF
size: .
V: TRBV27
D: TRBD1

CDR3: AWSSGTGLQPQH
size: .
V: TRBV30
D: TRBD1

CDR3: ASSGLRHEKLF
size: once
V: TRBV2
D: .

CDR3: ASSLGSSGANVLT
size: .
V: TRBV5-1
D: .

CDR3: ASSSTSFGELF
size: .
V: TRBV11-1
D: .

CDR3: ASSDRLAGDRETQY
size: .
V: TRBV19
D: TRBD2

CDR3: ASSGTAGTQY
size: .
V: TRBV9
D: .

CDR3: ASSKGESYNEQF
size: few
V: TRBV21-1
D: .

CDR3: ASSQGGRGGANVLT
size: .
V: TRBV14
D: .

CDR3: AWIRGTGVYNEQF
size: .
V: TRBV30
D: TRBD1